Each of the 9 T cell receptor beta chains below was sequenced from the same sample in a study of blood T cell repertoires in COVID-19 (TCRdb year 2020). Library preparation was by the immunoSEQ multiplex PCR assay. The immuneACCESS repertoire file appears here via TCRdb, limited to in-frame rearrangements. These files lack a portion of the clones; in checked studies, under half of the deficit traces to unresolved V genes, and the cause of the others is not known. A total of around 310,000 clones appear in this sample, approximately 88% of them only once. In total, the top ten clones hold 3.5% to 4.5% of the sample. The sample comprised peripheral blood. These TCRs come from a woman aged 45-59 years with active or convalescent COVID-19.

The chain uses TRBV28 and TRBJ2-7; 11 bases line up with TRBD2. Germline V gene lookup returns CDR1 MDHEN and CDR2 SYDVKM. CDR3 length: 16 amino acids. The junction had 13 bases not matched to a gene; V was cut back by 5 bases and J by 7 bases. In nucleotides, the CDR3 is TGTGCCAGCAGTCGGTGGATAGCGGGAGGGCCTGGAGAGCAGTACTTC. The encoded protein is CASSRWIAGGPGEQYF.

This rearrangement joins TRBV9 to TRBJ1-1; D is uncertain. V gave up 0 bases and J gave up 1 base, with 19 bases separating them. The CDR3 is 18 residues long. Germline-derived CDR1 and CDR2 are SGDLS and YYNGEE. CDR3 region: CASSVGFSGGGANTEAFF. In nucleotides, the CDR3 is TGTGCCAGCAGCGTAGGCTTTAGTGGTGGCGGCGCGAACACTGAAGCTTTCTTT.

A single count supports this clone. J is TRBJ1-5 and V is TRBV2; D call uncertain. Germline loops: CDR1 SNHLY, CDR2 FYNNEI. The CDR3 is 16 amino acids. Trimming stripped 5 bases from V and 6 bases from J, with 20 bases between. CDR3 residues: CASSPPRRVVGQPQHF. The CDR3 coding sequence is TGTGCCAGCAGTCCTCCTAGGAGGGTAGTTGGTCAGCCCCAGCATTTT.

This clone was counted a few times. This chain's CDR3 is CASSLDRDGGYTF. CDR3 DNA: TGTGCCAGCAGCTTAGACAGGGATGGAGGCTACACCTTC. The chain combines TRBV7-2 with TRBJ1-2; TRBD1 might be the D (6 bases). V lost 1 base and J lost 8, with 11 bases in between. There are 13 residues in the CDR3. Germline-derived CDR1 and CDR2 are SGHTA and FQGNSA.

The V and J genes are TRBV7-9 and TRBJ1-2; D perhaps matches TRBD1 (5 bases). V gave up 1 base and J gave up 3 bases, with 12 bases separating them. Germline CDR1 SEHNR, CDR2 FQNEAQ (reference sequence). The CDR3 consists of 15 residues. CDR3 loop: CASSLGGLDHYGYTF. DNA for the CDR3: TGTGCCAGCAGCTTAGGGGGACTAGACCACTATGGCTACACCTTC.

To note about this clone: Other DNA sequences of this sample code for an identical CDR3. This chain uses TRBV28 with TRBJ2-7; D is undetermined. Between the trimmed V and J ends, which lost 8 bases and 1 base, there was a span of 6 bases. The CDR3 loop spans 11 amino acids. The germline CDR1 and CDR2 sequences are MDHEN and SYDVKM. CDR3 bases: TGTGCCAGCTCGACTTCCTACGAGCAGTACTTC. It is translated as CASSTSYEQYF. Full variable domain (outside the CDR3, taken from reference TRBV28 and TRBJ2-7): DVKVTQSSRYLVKRTGEKVFLECVQDMDHENMFWYRQDPGLGLRLIYFSYDVKMKEKGDIPEGYSVSREKKERFSLILESASTNQTSMYLCASSTSYEQYFGPGTRLTVT.

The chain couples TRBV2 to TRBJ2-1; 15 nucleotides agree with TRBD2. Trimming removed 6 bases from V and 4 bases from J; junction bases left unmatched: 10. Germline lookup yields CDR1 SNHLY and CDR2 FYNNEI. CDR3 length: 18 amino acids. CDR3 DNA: TGTGCCAGCAGGACCGGGACTAGCGGGAGGTTGGGTTACAATGAGCAGTTCTTC. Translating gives CASRTGTSGRLGYNEQFF.

The CDR3 region has the DNA TGTGCCAGTAGTACACGAGTTGTTAATGAAAAACTGTTTTTT. Protein: CASSTRVVNEKLFF. The V call is TRBV19, the J call TRBJ1-4; D call uncertain. V was clipped by 4 bases and J by 4 bases, with 10 bases between them. Germline CDR1 and CDR2: LNHDA and SQIVND (reference sequence). CDR3 length: 14 residues. Complete variable domain (other parts from reference TRBV19 and TRBJ1-4): DGGITQSPKYLFRKEGQNVTLSCEQNLNHDAMYWYRQDPGQGLRLIYYSQIVNDFQKGDIAEGYSVSREKKESFPLTVTSAQKNPTAFYLCASSTRVVNEKLFFGSGTQLSVL.

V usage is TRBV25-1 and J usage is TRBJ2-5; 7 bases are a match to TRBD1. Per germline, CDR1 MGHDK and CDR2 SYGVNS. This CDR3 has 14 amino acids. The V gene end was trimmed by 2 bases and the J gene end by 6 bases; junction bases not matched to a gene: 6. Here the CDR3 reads CASSEEGAGKTQYF. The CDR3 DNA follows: TGTGCCAGCAGTGAAGAGGGGGCGGGCAAGACCCAGTACTTC.